What follows are 9 T cell receptor beta chains derived from one specimen sequenced in a study of Graves' ophthalmopathy and Graves' hyperthyroidism. The authors amplified TCR beta CDR3 regions from RNA transcripts. The first-round RT-PCR employed HTBI primers together with the Qiagen OneStep RT-PCR kit. A multiplex PCR was then performed as the second round. TCRdb independently ran MiXCR on the multiplex PCR reads; one entry per CDR3 protein. Of approximately 330,000 distinct CDR3 sequences listed, roughly a sixth were seen once; the top ten hold approximately 13%. The specimen was peripheral blood. The receptors originated from an adult man with Graves' ophthalmopathy.

This clonotype was recorded at least ten times. The chain recombines TRBV4-1 with TRBJ2-7; 8 bases are a match to TRBD1. V lost 4 bases, J lost 5 bases, and 10 bases stayed unmatched. Germline CDR1 MGHRA, CDR2 YSYEKL. There are 15 residues in the CDR3. DNA of the CDR3: TGCGCCAGCAGCCTGTCTGGACAGGGCTTCAACGAGCAGTACTTC. This encodes CASSLSGQGFNEQYF.

This clonotype was seen ten or more times. J is TRBJ1-1 and V is TRBV7-2, with D possibly being TRBD1 (6 bases). Trimming shortened V by 1 base and J by 5 bases, and 14 bases separated the two germline ends. CDR3 size: 15 residues. Germline lookup yields CDR1 SGHTA and CDR2 FQGNSA. Written as DNA, the CDR3 is TGTGCCAGCAGCTTAGTATTGGGGGGCCAAACTGAAGCTTTCTTT. As protein: CASSLVLGGQTEAFF. Together with reference TRBV7-2 and TRBJ1-1, the CDR3 gives the full variable domain: GAGVSQSPSNKVTEKGKDVELRCDPISGHTALYWYRQSLGQGLEFLIYFQGNSAPDKSGLPSDRFSAERTGGSVSTLTIQRTQQEDSAVYLCASSLVLGGQTEAFFGQGTRLTVV.

There are many counts of this clonotype. The chain links TRBV20-1 to TRBJ1-1; D uncertain. V lost 6 bases and J lost 3, with 14 bases in between. Germline V gene lookup returns CDR1 DFQATT and CDR2 SNEGSKA (reference sequence). CDR3 length: 13 residues. CDR3 in amino acids: CSAADRTDTEAFF. CDR3 bases: TGCAGTGCAGCTGATCGCACCGACACTGAAGCTTTCTTT.

This clonotype appeared many times. The chain has TRBV5-1 and TRBJ2-7; tentative D call: TRBD1 (6 bases). With 0 bases removed from V and 3 bases from J, the gap between germline ends came to 13 bases. Germline V lookup: CDR1 SGHRS, CDR2 YFSETQ. This CDR3 region has 15 residues. The CDR3 DNA is TGCGCCAGCAGCTTGGCCTTAGGACAGTACTACGAGCAGTACTTC. Amino acid sequence: CASSLALGQYYEQYF.

This clonotype was seen repeatedly, ten times or more. This chain links TRBV6-2 or TRBV6-3 with TRBJ2-5; the D gene is possibly TRBD2 (5 bases). Germline V gene lookup returns CDR1 MNHEY and CDR2 SVGEGT. The CDR3 has 15 residues. Between the trimmed V and J ends, which lost 6 bases and 2 bases, there was a span of 16 bases. DNA of the CDR3: TGTGCCAGCAGACAATGGGATCCGGGGCAAGAGACCCAGTACTTC. It is translated as CASRQWDPGQETQYF.

This clonotype was counted only a few times. The chain couples TRBV6-1 to TRBJ2-7; maybe TRBD2 (6 bases). V was shortened by 5 bases and J by 3 bases, with 14 bases between the two germline ends. This CDR3 region has 14 residues. Per the germline V gene, CDR1 is MNHNS and CDR2 is SASEGT. CDR3 nucleotides: TGTGCCAGCAGTATGCGACGGGGAGGCTACGAGCAGTACTTC. This codes for CASSMRRGGYEQYF.

This clonotype was seen many times. This rearrangement joins TRBV30 to TRBJ1-6; a possible D gene is TRBD1 (5 bases). The CDR3 is 15 residues long. Trimming took off 0 bases at V and 9 bases at J, with 15 bases between the two ends. Germline-derived CDR1 and CDR2 are GTSNPN and SVGIG (reference sequence). CDR3 residues: CAWSVRQGVSSPLHF. The CDR3 bases are TGTGCCTGGAGTGTCCGCCAGGGAGTGAGTTCACCCCTCCACTTT.

In this sample, this clonotype turned up many times. CDR3 protein: CASTLWAGGYEQYF. The CDR3 DNA reads as TGTGCCAGCACTCTCTGGGCGGGGGGTTACGAGCAGTACTTC. The chain is built from TRBV28 and TRBJ2-7, with TRBD2 matching over 8 bases. Trimming cost V 7 bases and J 4 bases; bases outside gene matches: 9. The CDR3 totals 14 residues. Germline-derived CDR1 and CDR2 are MDHEN and SYDVKM.

There are a few counts of this clonotype. The V gene is TRBV5-4, the J gene TRBJ2-7; the D is unclear. This CDR3 is 13 amino acids long. With 4 bases removed from V and 2 bases from J, the gap between germline ends came to 10 bases. Germline values: CDR1 SGHNT, CDR2 YYREEE (reference sequence). CDR3 bases: TGTGCCAGCAGCATAGACATCGCCTACGAGCAGTACTTC. Translation gives CASSIDIAYEQYF.